The T cell receptor (beta chain) under discussion was sequenced for a study of OX40 agonist ivuxolimab in advanced cancers. Study results and limitations: Clonal expansion by week 6 occurred in CD4+ and CD8+ blood T cells (at 0.1 to 3.0 mg/kg).

Germline V CDR1 and CDR2: WNHNN, SYGVQD (reference sequence). Between the trimmed V and J ends, which lost 7 bases and 3 bases, there was a span of 7 bases. The CDR3 is 11 amino acids. The method was immunoSEQ multiplex PCR; TCRdb's version includes in-frame clones alone and lacks a portion of them. Counted here are 35,000 or so clones, roughly 87% occurring once; the ten biggest clones make up around 17%. Details on this clone: The antigen remains undetermined.

The chain employs TRBV10-1 and TRBJ2-7; D gene ambiguous. The starting material was CD4+ or CD8+ T cells sorted from blood, obtained in a trial of the OX40 agonist ivuxolimab. This TCR was recovered from an adult with an advanced solid tumor such as melanoma, head and neck, liver or kidney cancer. The DNA for the CDR3 is TGCGCCAGCACTGATGGCTACGAGCAGTACTTC. It is translated as CASTDGYEQYF.